One and the same sample provided the 8 T cell receptor beta chains below, sequenced in a study of cytomegalovirus exposure and HLA in healthy donors. PCR was performed using 60 Vbeta and 13 Jbeta primers. Measured with immunoSEQ multiplex PCR; TCRdb has only the in-frame clones, and not every one. The table lists some 190,000 clones, around 76% of them singletons. Sequencing was carried out using PBMCs. The receptors were sampled from a man in his forties in good health and CMV-seronegative.

This chain joins TRBV7-6 and TRBJ2-1, with D possibly matching TRBD2 (5 bases). CDR3 length: 15 amino acids. V shed 4 bases and J shed 0 bases, with 10 bases lying between them. Germline-derived CDR1 and CDR2 are SGHVS and FNYEAQ. CDR3 protein: CASSSLAGSYNEQFF. The CDR3 DNA reads as TGTGCCAGCAGCTCCTTGGCGGGCTCCTACAATGAGCAGTTCTTC. The full variable domain, rest sourced from reference TRBV7-6 and TRBJ2-1, is GAGVSQSPRYKVTKRGQDVALRCDPISGHVSLYWYRQALGQGPEFLTYFNYEAQQDKSGLPNDRFSAERPEGSISTLTIQRTEQRDSAMYRCASSSLAGSYNEQFFGPGTRLTVL.

This clone was seen a single time. The V call is TRBV4-3, the J call TRBJ1-3; 7 bases match TRBD1. Germline loops: CDR1 LGHNA, CDR2 YSLEER. The CDR3 runs 16 residues. V lost 4 bases, J lost 4 bases, and 10 bases stayed unmatched. Here the CDR3 DNA reads TGCGCCAGCAGCCCCTCAGACAGGGTAAACGGAAACACCATATATTTT. Its protein product is CASSPSDRVNGNTIYF.

The genes are TRBV7-2 and TRBJ1-6; D ambiguous. CDR1 is SGHTA and CDR2 is FQGNSA in the germline V gene. Trimming left V 1 base short and J 10 bases short, with 14 bases between. The CDR3 contains 15 residues. In DNA, the CDR3 is TGTGCCAGCAGCTTAGGAGGAGGGCCCAGCTCACCCCTCCACTTT. Translation gives CASSLGGGPSSPLHF.

This clone was counted a single time. This chain links TRBV5-1 with TRBJ2-7, with D unclear. Trimming took off 3 bases at V and 3 bases at J, with 13 bases between the two ends. The CDR3 contains 14 residues. Germline CDR1 is SGHRS and CDR2 is YFSETQ. The DNA of the CDR3 is TGCGCCAGCAGCTGGGTCGACCAGGTCTACGAGCAGTACTTC. This encodes CASSWVDQVYEQYF.

V and J are TRBV7-3 and TRBJ1-5; TRBD1 matches 8 bases. CDR3 length: 14 residues. The trim removed 4 bases at V and 2 bases at J, leaving 1 base unmatched. Germline V gene data show CDR1 as SGHTA and CDR2 as FQGTGA. CDR3 DNA: TGTGCCAGCAGCTCACAGGGGGGCAATCAGCCCCAGCATTTT. Protein product: CASSSQGGNQPQHF.

This clone was detected a few times. The gene calls are TRBV30 and TRBJ1-2; a possible D gene is TRBD1 (5 bases). V dropped 0 bases and J dropped 2 bases, with 7 bases sitting between them. Germline V CDR1 and CDR2: GTSNPN, SVGIG (reference sequence). The CDR3 spans 13 residues. The CDR3 DNA is TGTGCCTGGAGTGTAGCAGGGAACTATGGCTACACCTTC. Residues: CAWSVAGNYGYTF.

This chain joins TRBV27 and TRBJ2-7, with 9 positions matching TRBD1. J was trimmed by 3 bases and V by 0 bases; bases with no gene match: 3. The CDR3 is made up of 15 amino acids. Germline CDR1 MNHEY, CDR2 SMNVEV (reference sequence). CDR3 region: CASSLSGQGRYEQYF. CDR3 nucleotides: TGTGCCAGCAGTTTATCCGGACAGGGGCGCTACGAGCAGTACTTC.

V and J are TRBV5-1 and TRBJ1-6; D might be TRBD1 (6 bases). The germline V and J ends were trimmed by 4 bases and 0 bases, with 11 bases remaining between them. CDR1 is SGHRS and CDR2 is YFSETQ in the germline V gene. The CDR3 is 16 residues long. The CDR3 reads CASSPTGSSYNSPLHF. The CDR3 coding sequence is TGCGCCAGCAGCCCCACAGGGAGCTCCTATAATTCACCCCTCCACTTT.